The 18 T cell receptor beta chains below all came from one sample that was sequenced in a study of naive and memory T cell subsets (TCRdb year 2017). The method was UMI-ligation and nested PCR. Sequencing used an Illumina MiSeq. The beta constant-region primer was an equimolar mix of two oligonucleotides covering both TRBC1 and TRBC2. TCRdb applied fastp at Q25 and MiXCR to the public reads, then kept only in-frame beta chains. Every entry covers one CDR3 protein and lists the most common genes and DNA from its rows. This sample gives 150,000 or so distinct CDR3 sequences in total; about 17% of them show up just once. The ten largest clones capture about 0.13% of the sample. The sequenced material came from naive CD4+ T cells from blood. The cell subset or site label here, explained by the study, means: naive T cells, CD45RA high CD27+. The receptors here all came from a human donor in good health.

The chain uses TRBV28 and TRBJ2-3, with TRBD2 matching over 7 bases. The CDR3 contains 15 residues. The germline V gene encodes CDR1 MDHEN and CDR2 SYDVKM. Trimming at V came to 3 bases and at J to 4 bases, leaving 7 bases not matched to a gene. The CDR3 sequence is CASSLRTAGADTQYF. The DNA for the CDR3 is TGTGCCAGCAGTTTGAGGACGGCGGGAGCAGATACGCAGTATTTT.

The chain recombines TRBV7-8 with TRBJ1-2, with D possibly TRBD1 on 6 matching bases. Trimming removed 5 bases from V and 6 bases from J, with 19 bases in between. This CDR3 spans 15 amino acids. Germline loops: CDR1 SGHVS, CDR2 FQNEAQ. CDR3 region: CASSTRTVFRNGYTF. For the CDR3, the DNA is TGTGCCAGCAGCACCCGGACAGTTTTCCGGAATGGCTACACCTTC.

CDR3 in DNA: TGTGCCAGCAGCCAAGGGCTCACCGGGGAGCTGTTTTTT. Translation: CASSQGLTGELFF. V is TRBV14 and J is TRBJ2-2; D remains unclear. This CDR3 region has 13 residues. Germline-derived CDR1 and CDR2 are SGHDN and FVKESK. The germline V and J ends were trimmed by 1 base and 4 bases, with 4 bases remaining between them.

J is TRBJ2-7 and V is TRBV5-1, with 12 nucleotides matching TRBD2. Germline values: CDR1 SGHRS, CDR2 YFSETQ. V gave up 0 bases and J gave up 5 bases; unmatched junction bases: 3. The CDR3 sequence is 15 residues long. CDR3 bases: TGCGCCAGCAGCTTGGGACTAGCGGGAGCCAACGAGCAGTACTTC. This sequence encodes CASSLGLAGANEQYF.

The chain joins TRBV7-9 to TRBJ2-1; TRBD2 aligns across 8 bases. There are 17 residues in the CDR3. J was trimmed by 7 bases and V by 3 bases; bases with no gene match: 14. Germline V gives CDR1 SEHNR, CDR2 FQNEAQ (reference sequence). The CDR3 here is CASSFSQTGGPGNEQFF. For the CDR3, the DNA is TGTGCCAGCAGCTTCTCCCAGACGGGAGGGCCGGGGAATGAGCAGTTCTTC.

This sequence joins TRBV2 and TRBJ2-1, with 10 bases identical to TRBD2. V gave up 7 bases and J gave up 6 bases; unmatched junction bases: 9. The CDR3 spans 15 residues. Looked up from germline, CDR1 is SNHLY and CDR2 is FYNNEI. The CDR3 nucleotides read TGTGCCAGCACGCTAGCGGGAGCCCCGGGCAATGAGCAGTTCTTC. As protein: CASTLAGAPGNEQFF.

This clonotype was detected only a few times. This rearrangement joins TRBV18 to TRBJ1-1; D gene uncertain. V lost 1 base and J 1 base, leaving 7 bases between the germline ends. The CDR3 is 14 residues long. Germline assignment: CDR1 KGHSH and CDR2 LQKENI. The CDR3 DNA is TGTGCCAGCTCACCACTCGTAGGGAACACTGAAGCTTTCTTT. Translation gives CASSPLVGNTEAFF.

The CDR3 loop reads CASSLAATGLHYEQYF. In DNA form, the CDR3 reads TGTGCCAGCAGCTTAGCGGCGACAGGGCTCCACTACGAGCAGTACTTC. This chain links TRBV7-9 with TRBJ2-7; 7 bases align to TRBD1. Germline V gene sequence: CDR1 SEHNR, CDR2 FQNEAQ (reference sequence). J was trimmed by 3 bases and V by 0 bases; bases with no gene match: 8. This CDR3 region has 16 residues.

There are a few counts of this clonotype. The chain joins TRBV6-2 or TRBV6-3 to TRBJ1-5; 8 bases match TRBD1. With V trimmed by 2 bases and J by 2 bases, 5 bases remained unmatched. Germline-derived CDR1 and CDR2 are MNHEY and SVGEGT. CDR3 length equals 16 residues. CDR3 protein: CASSYRTGSGNQPQHF. Written as DNA, the CDR3 is TGTGCCAGCAGTTACCGGACAGGGAGCGGCAATCAGCCCCAGCATTTT.

The rearrangement links TRBV7-9 to TRBJ2-1, with D uncertain. Germline V gene sequence: CDR1 SEHNR, CDR2 FQNEAQ (reference sequence). The CDR3 has 16 residues. Trimming stripped 5 bases from V and 1 base from J, with 15 bases between. CDR3 nucleotides: TGTGCCAGCAGCCGCCCCGGGTCTAGGTCCTACAATGAGCAGTTCTTC. Protein product: CASSRPGSRSYNEQFF.

This clonotype occurred once. This sequence may be a read error, since a much larger clone differs from it by one base. The chain links TRBV6-6 to TRBJ2-5; D is perhaps TRBD2 (5 bases). Germline V lookup: CDR1 MNHNY, CDR2 SVGAGI (reference sequence). The CDR3 consists of 12 residues. CDR3 region: CASRQSGETKYF. Here the CDR3 DNA reads TGTGCCAGCAGACAATCCGGGGAGACCAAGTACTTC.

This clonotype has just a few counts. The chain recombines TRBV7-8 with TRBJ2-7, with D perhaps matching TRBD1 (6 bases). The germline gives CDR1 SGHVS, CDR2 FQNEAQ. V was trimmed by 5 bases and J by 5 bases, leaving 16 bases between them. The CDR3 extends over 14 amino acids. CDR3 in amino acids: CASSPDSWKDEQYF. CDR3 DNA sequence: TGTGCCAGCAGCCCGGACAGCTGGAAAGACGAGCAGTACTTC.

This clonotype was seen ten or more times. The chain is built from TRBV18 and TRBJ2-1; D not certain. CDR3 length: 14 amino acids. Germline V lookup: CDR1 KGHSH, CDR2 LQKENI. V lost 3 bases to trimming and J lost 4 bases, with 10 bases between them. The CDR3 DNA reads as TGTGCCAGCTCACCGATGGAATTGTACAATGAGCAGTTCTTC. Encoded protein: CASSPMELYNEQFF.

This chain joins TRBV12-3 or TRBV12-4 and TRBJ2-5, with 10 bases lining up with TRBD2. The J segment lost 2 bases and the V segment lost 3 bases, leaving 6 bases of the junction unmatched. This CDR3 is built from 16 residues. The CDR3 loop reads CASSFIASGRQETQYF. CDR3 DNA: TGTGCCAGCAGTTTTATAGCTAGCGGGAGACAAGAGACCCAGTACTTC.

This clonotype has just one count. The CDR3 region has the DNA TGTGCCTGGAGTGTACTGGGGGCGACGACTGAAGCTTTCTTT. Translating it yields CAWSVLGATTEAFF. The J gene is TRBJ1-1, the V gene TRBV30, with D possibly TRBD1 on 6 matching bases. The germline V gene has CDR1 GTSNPN and CDR2 SVGIG (reference sequence). CDR3 size: 14 residues. V was pared by 0 bases and J by 5 bases, with 13 bases between.

The V call is TRBV2, the J call TRBJ1-5, with a possible D match to TRBD1 (6 bases). This CDR3 comprises 15 residues. From germline, CDR1 is SNHLY and CDR2 FYNNEI. Trimming removed 2 bases from V and 4 bases from J, with 12 bases in between. CDR3 protein: CASSEMMQGNQPQHF. The CDR3, as DNA: TGTGCCAGCAGTGAAATGATGCAGGGGAATCAGCCCCAGCATTTT.

This clonotype was counted ten times or more. V and J are TRBV28 and TRBJ1-2; D is uncertain. The CDR3 is 12 residues long. Germline V CDR1 and CDR2: MDHEN, SYDVKM. The V end lost 2 bases, the J end lost 4 bases, and 5 bases lay between the germline ends. In DNA, the CDR3 is TGTGCCAGCAGTTTACTGCCCTATGGCTACACCTTC. Protein product: CASSLLPYGYTF.

This clonotype was counted a few times. The genes are TRBV29-1 and TRBJ2-5; the D is unclear. The germline gives CDR1 SQVTM, CDR2 ANQGSEA. The CDR3 is made up of 12 amino acids. The V end was cut by 6 bases, the J end by 3 bases, with 11 bases between. In DNA form, the CDR3 reads TGCAGCGTAACCCCGGTTAAAGAGACCCAGTACTTC. Its translation: CSVTPVKETQYF.